The T cell receptor (beta chain) described here comes from a study of blood T cell repertoires in COVID-19. Turning to the study itself: T cells, B-cell-depleted T cells, or PBMCs supplied cDNA or gDNA.

Sequencing used immunoSEQ multiplex PCR; TCRdb keeps in-frame clones, though not all of them. This sample has roughly 55,000 clones; about four fifths occur once, and the top ten carry about 1.8%. This CDR3 has 13 residues. Germline CDR1 is LNHNV and CDR2 is YYDKDF (reference sequence). Trimming stripped 0 bases from V and 11 bases from J, with 13 bases between. What was sequenced was peripheral blood. J is TRBJ1-1 and V is TRBV15; no clear D. This receptor was identified in a woman in her sixties or seventies with acute or convalescent COVID-19. CDR3 bases: TGTGCCACCAGCAGAGATCGGGAGTATGGGGCTTTCTTT. It specifies CATSRDREYGAFF.